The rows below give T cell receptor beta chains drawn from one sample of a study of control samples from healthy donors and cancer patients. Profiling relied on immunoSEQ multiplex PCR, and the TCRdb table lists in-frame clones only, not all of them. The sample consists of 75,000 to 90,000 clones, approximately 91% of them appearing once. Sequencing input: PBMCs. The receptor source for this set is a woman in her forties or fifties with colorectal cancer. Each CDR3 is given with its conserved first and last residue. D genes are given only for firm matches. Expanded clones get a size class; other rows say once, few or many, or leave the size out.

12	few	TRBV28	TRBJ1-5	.	TGTGCCAGCGGAGCAGGGGAAAAGCCCCAGCATTTT	CASGAGEKPQHF
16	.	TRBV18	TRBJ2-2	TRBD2	TGTGCCAGCTCACCCTCGGCCAGGGAGGGTTCCGGGGAGCTGTTTTTT	CASSPSAREGSGELFF
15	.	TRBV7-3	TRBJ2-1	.	TGTGCCAGCAGCTTAACGTTGGCCAGGTACAATGAGCAGTTCTTC	CASSLTLARYNEQFF
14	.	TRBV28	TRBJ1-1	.	TGTGCCAGCAGTCCCGGGGGTGTGCGCACTGAAGCTTTCTTT	CASSPGGVRTEAFF
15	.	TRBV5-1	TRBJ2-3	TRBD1	TGCGCCAGCAGCTTGGGAGGGGGCCCCACAGATACGCAGTATTTT	CASSLGGGPTDTQYF
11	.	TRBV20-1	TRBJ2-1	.	TGCAGTGCTAGATCCCGGGGTGAGCAGTTCTTC	CSARSRGEQFF
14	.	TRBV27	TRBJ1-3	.	TGTGCCAGCAGTTTAGGGGGGTCTGGAAACACCATATATTTT	CASSLGGSGNTIYF
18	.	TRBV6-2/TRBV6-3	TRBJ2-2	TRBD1	TGTGCCAGCAGTTACCCGGCAGGGGGCACCACCATCGGGGGGGAGCTGTTTTTT	CASSYPAGGTTIGGELFF
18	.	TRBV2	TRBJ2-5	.	TGTGCCAGCAGTGACCCCACTCGCTCTAGCGTACCCCAAGAGACCCAGTACTTC	CASSDPTRSSVPQETQYF
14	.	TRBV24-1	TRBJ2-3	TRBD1	TGTGCCACCAGTGATTTACAGGGGTTGGATACGCAGTATTTT	CATSDLQGLDTQYF
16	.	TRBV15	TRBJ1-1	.	TGTGCCACCAGCAGAGGGACGGGACGGATGAACACTGAAGCTTTCTTT	CATSRGTGRMNTEAFF
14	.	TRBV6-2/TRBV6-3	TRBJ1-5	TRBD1	TGTGCCAGCAGTTGGACAGGGAGCAATCAGCCCCAGCATTTT	CASSWTGSNQPQHF
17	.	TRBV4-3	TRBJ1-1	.	TGCGCCAGCAGCCAAGGGGTGGTCAGGGTAGAGAACACTGAAGCTTTCTTT	CASSQGVVRVENTEAFF
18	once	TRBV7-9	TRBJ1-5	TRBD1	TGTGCCAGCAGCTTAGTTTTTGGGGACAGGGAATACAATCAGCCCCAGCATTTT	CASSLVFGDREYNQPQHF
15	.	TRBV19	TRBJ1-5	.	TGTGCCAGGAGATTTAACAGGGAAGGCAATCAGCCCCAGCATTTT	CARRFNREGNQPQHF
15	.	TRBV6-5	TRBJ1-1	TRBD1	TGTGCCAGCAGTAAGGGACAGGGGATGAACACTGAAGCTTTCTTT	CASSKGQGMNTEAFF
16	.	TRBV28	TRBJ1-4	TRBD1	TGTGCCAGCAGTTCCCTCCGACAGGGCGCAAAGGAAAAACTGTTTTTT	CASSSLRQGAKEKLFF
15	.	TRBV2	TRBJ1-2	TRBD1	TGTGCCAGCAGACAGACAGGGGGAGCGGGGAAAGGCTACACCTTC	CASRQTGGAGKGYTF